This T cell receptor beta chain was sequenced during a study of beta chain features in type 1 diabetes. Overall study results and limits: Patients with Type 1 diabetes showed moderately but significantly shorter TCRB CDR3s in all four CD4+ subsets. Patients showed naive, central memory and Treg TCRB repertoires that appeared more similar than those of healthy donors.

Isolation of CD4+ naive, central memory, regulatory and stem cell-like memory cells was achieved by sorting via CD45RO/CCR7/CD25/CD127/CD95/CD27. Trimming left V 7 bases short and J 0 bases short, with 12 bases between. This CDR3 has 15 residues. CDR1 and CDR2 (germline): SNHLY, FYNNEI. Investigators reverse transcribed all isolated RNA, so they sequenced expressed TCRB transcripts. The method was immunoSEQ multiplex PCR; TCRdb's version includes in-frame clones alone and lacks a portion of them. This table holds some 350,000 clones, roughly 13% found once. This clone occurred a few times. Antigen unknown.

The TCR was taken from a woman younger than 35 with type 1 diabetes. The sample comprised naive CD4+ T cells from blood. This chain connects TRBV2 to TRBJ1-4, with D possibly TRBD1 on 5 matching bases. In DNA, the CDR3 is TGTGCCAGCAATCGCAGGGTCACAACTAATGAAAAACTGTTTTTT. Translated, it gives CASNRRVTTNEKLFF.